This record concerns one TCR beta chain sequence. Libraries were prepared by immunoSEQ multiplex PCR; TCRdb keeps only in-frame clonotypes and omits some of them. The repertoire holds about 140,000 clones, with under 80% as singletons. This specimen belongs to a study of blood T cell repertoires in COVID-19. Study at large: Sources were T cells, B-cell-depleted T cells, or PBMCs; the material itself was cDNA or gDNA.

The CDR3 covers 15 residues. The V and J ends lost 3 bases and 4 bases respectively, with 15 bases between them. From germline, CDR1 is MDHEN and CDR2 SYDVKM. The source is a man older than 75 with acute or convalescent COVID-19. V and J are TRBV28 and TRBJ2-5; D is possibly TRBD1 (7 bases). The sequenced material came from peripheral blood. Here the CDR3 reads CASSLAGQGGETQYF. CDR3 DNA: TGTGCCAGCAGTTTGGCCGGTCAGGGGGGAGAGACCCAGTACTTC.